Following are 13 T cell receptor beta chains from one sample sequenced in a study of blood T cell repertoires in COVID-19. Some clones are missing from TCRdb's copy, which holds only in-frame ones; the method was immunoSEQ multiplex PCR. The table records over 250,000 clones, about 90% of them present only once. Material for sequencing was PBMCs or T cells enriched from blood (not recorded which). Receptors originate from a woman aged 60-70 years who had recovered from COVID-19.

The chain joins TRBV19 to TRBJ1-3; the D gene is possibly TRBD1 (5 bases). Germline-derived CDR1 and CDR2 are LNHDA and SQIVND (reference sequence). Trimming left V 5 bases short and J 2 bases short, with 16 bases between. The CDR3 has 16 amino acids. The CDR3 DNA reads TGTGCCAGTAGTCCCTCCGGGACTATCACTGGAAACACCATATATTTT. This sequence encodes CASSPSGTITGNTIYF.

The V and J genes are TRBV9 and TRBJ1-5; D gene uncertain. Germline V CDR1 and CDR2: SGDLS, YYNGEE. Trimming pared 3 bases from V and 7 bases from J, leaving 8 bases between. The CDR3 has 12 amino acids. The chain's CDR3 is CASSARQQPQHF. The CDR3 coding sequence is TGTGCCAGCAGCGCCCGCCAGCAGCCCCAGCATTTT.

This clone occurred a few times. This chain uses TRBV3-1 (or the pseudogene TRBV3-2) with TRBJ1-1; weak D call: TRBD1 (5 bases). Germline loops: CDR1 LGHDT, CDR2 YNNKEL (reference sequence). V was pared by 4 bases and J by 0 bases, with 12 bases between. This CDR3 region has 15 residues. The CDR3 here is CASSPRTKMNTEAFF. As DNA, the CDR3 is TGTGCCAGCAGCCCTCGGACAAAGATGAACACTGAAGCTTTCTTT.

The chain combines TRBV5-1 with TRBJ1-2; the D gene is possibly TRBD1 (6 bases). Germline CDR1 is SGHRS and CDR2 is YFSETQ. The CDR3 sequence is 17 residues long. Between the trimmed V and J ends, which lost 1 base and 2 bases, there was a span of 18 bases. The CDR3 nucleotides are TGCGCCAGCAGCTTGTCCTCAGGGGAAAAACTCAACTATGGCTACACCTTC. It yields the protein CASSLSSGEKLNYGYTF. Drawing the rest from reference TRBV5-1 and TRBJ1-2, the complete variable domain is KAGVTQTPRYLIKTRGQQVTLSCSPISGHRSVSWYQQTPGQGLQFLFEYFSETQRNKGNFPGRFSGRQFSNSRSEMNVSTLELGDSALYLCASSLSSGEKLNYGYTFGSGTRLTVV.

V is TRBV9 and J is TRBJ1-6; 7 bases map to TRBD1. This CDR3 spans 15 amino acids. The V gene's germline CDR1 is SGDLS and CDR2 YYNGEE. V lost 0 bases to trimming and J lost 7 bases; unmatched junction nucleotides: 4. Here the CDR3 reads CASSVDGQENSPLHF. Here the CDR3 DNA reads TGTGCCAGCAGCGTAGATGGACAGGAAAATTCACCCCTCCACTTT.

This chain joins TRBV28 and TRBJ2-1; no firm D call. The CDR3 length is 14 residues. Germline V CDR1 and CDR2: MDHEN, SYDVKM. The V end lost 8 bases, the J end lost 4 bases, and 15 bases lay between the germline ends. For the CDR3, the DNA is TGTGCCAGCGTCCTCGCCGCCAGATACAATGAGCAGTTCTTC. Its protein is CASVLAARYNEQFF.

V and J are TRBV25-1 and TRBJ2-5, with TRBD2 as a possible D gene (6 bases). Germline lookup yields CDR1 MGHDK and CDR2 SYGVNS. This CDR3 has 17 residues. V was trimmed by 4 bases and J by 5 bases, leaving 23 bases between them. The CDR3 region is CASSGSVGSILVETQYF. DNA for the CDR3: TGTGCCAGCAGTGGGTCGGTCGGGAGTATTCTTGTGGAGACCCAGTACTTC.

The V gene is TRBV30, the J gene TRBJ2-7; 10 bases are a match to TRBD2. CDR1 GTSNPN and CDR2 SVGIG come from the germline V gene (reference sequence). Trimming at V came to 2 bases and at J to 6 bases, leaving 7 bases not matched to a gene. The CDR3 has 14 residues. The CDR3 loop is CAWSSLAGVREQYF. Written as DNA, the CDR3 is TGTGCCTGGAGTAGTCTAGCGGGAGTCCGCGAGCAGTACTTC.

The chain combines TRBV28 with TRBJ1-1; maybe TRBD1 (6 bases). The germline V gene has CDR1 MDHEN and CDR2 SYDVKM. This CDR3 has 15 residues. Trimming left V 6 bases short and J 4 bases short, with 18 bases between. CDR3 DNA sequence: TGTGCCAGCAGGGGACAAGGGGAGGGTAGCACTGAAGCTTTCTTT. Residues: CASRGQGEGSTEAFF.

The chain combines TRBV6-5 with TRBJ2-7, with 10 bases that match TRBD1. CDR1 is MNHEY, CDR2 SVGAGI, per germline. CDR3 size: 15 residues. After removal of 7 bases from V and 2 bases from J, the junction contained 8 bases not matched to a gene. CDR3 sequence: CASTRGTGATYEQYF. The CDR3 DNA is TGTGCCAGCACCCGAGGGACAGGGGCAACCTACGAGCAGTACTTC.

This clone was counted a few times. This chain uses TRBV5-1 with TRBJ1-3; TRBD1 might be the D (6 bases). The V gene's germline CDR1 is SGHRS and CDR2 YFSETQ. V lost 0 bases and J 8 bases, leaving 9 bases between the germline ends. CDR3 length equals 13 residues. The CDR3 DNA is TGCGCCAGCAGCTTGGAGGGGGACGACACCATATATTTT. This gives the protein CASSLEGDDTIYF.

The rearrangement joins TRBV5-1 to TRBJ2-3; no clear D. V lost 4 bases and J lost 2, with 8 bases in between. CDR3 length equals 13 residues. Germline values: CDR1 SGHRS, CDR2 YFSETQ. CDR3 coding DNA: TGCGCCAGCAGCGCGGTAACCACAGATACGCAGTATTTT. Protein product: CASSAVTTDTQYF.

The rearrangement links TRBV19 to TRBJ2-1; 14 nucleotides match TRBD2. Trimming cost V 3 bases and J 8 bases; bases outside gene matches: 15. Germline lookup yields CDR1 LNHDA and CDR2 SQIVND (reference sequence). CDR3 length: 19 amino acids. The DNA of the CDR3 is TGTGCCAGTAGTATCCGACTAGCGGGAGGGCCAAGGCCGGACCATGAGCAGTTCTTC. Translation gives CASSIRLAGGPRPDHEQFF.